This TCR beta chain was captured by sequencing in a study of cytomegalovirus exposure and HLA in healthy donors. Broader study findings: A list of 150 or so TCR beta chains associated with cytomegalovirus was given.

The primer mix had 60 Vbeta and 13 Jbeta primers. Sequencing used immunoSEQ multiplex PCR; TCRdb keeps in-frame clones, though not all of them. The data show about 150,000 clones, about 82% seen once. All the people who gave samples were healthy bone marrow donors. This clone has a handful of counts. The target antigen is unknown. The CDR3 sequence is 17 residues long. The germline CDR1 and CDR2 sequences are KGHSH and LQKENI. Germline trimming cut 2 bases from V and 0 bases from J; bases unmatched to any gene: 4. The source material was PBMCs. The genes are TRBV18 and TRBJ2-6; 7 nucleotides agree with TRBD1. The sequence derives from a female donor in good health and CMV-seropositive. Here the CDR3 DNA reads TGTGCCAGCTCACCAATACAGGGGAGCTCTGGGGCCAACGTCCTGACTTTC. Its translation is CASSPIQGSSGANVLTF.